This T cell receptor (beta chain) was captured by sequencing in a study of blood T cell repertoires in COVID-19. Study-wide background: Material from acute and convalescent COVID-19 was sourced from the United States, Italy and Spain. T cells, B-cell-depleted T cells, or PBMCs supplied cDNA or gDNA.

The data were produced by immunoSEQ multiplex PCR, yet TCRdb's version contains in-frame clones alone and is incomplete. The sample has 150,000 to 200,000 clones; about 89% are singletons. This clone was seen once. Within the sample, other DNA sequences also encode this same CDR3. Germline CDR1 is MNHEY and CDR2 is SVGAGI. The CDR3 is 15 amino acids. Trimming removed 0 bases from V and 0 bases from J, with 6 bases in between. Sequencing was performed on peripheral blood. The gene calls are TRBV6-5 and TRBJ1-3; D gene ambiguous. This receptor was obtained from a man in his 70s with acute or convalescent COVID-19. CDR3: CASSYSEGSGNTIYF. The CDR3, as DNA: TGTGCCAGCAGTTACTCGGAGGGCTCTGGAAACACCATATATTTT.